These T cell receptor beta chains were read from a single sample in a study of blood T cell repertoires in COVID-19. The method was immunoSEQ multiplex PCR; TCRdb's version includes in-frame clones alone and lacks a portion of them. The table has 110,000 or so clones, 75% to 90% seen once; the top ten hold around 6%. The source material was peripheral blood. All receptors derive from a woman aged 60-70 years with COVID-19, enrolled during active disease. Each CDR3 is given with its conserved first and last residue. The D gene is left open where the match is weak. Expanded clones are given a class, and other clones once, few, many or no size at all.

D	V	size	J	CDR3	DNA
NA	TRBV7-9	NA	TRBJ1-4	CASSLGEAEKLFF	TGTGCCAGCAGCTTGGGTGAGGCAGAAAAACTGTTTTTT
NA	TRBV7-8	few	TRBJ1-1	CASSLGSLEVNPEAFF	TGTGCCAGCAGCTTGGGGTCGTTGGAGGTCAACCCTGAAGCTTTCTTT
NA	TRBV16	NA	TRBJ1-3	CASSPGENTIYF	TGTGCCAGCAGCCCAGGGGAAAACACCATATATTTT
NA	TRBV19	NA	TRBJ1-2	CASSPRQFLQYYGYTF	TGTGCCAGTAGTCCCCGACAGTTCCTCCAATACTATGGCTACACCTTC
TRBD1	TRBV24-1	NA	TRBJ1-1	CATSDRPGTGGTTEAFF	TGTGCCACCAGTGACCGACCCGGGACAGGGGGCACCACTGAAGCTTTCTTT
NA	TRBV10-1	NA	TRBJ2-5	CASSVAGRETQYF	TGCGCCAGCAGTGTGGCAGGGAGGGAGACCCAGTACTTC
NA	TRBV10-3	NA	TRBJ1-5	CAISLGASPDQPQHF	TGTGCCATCTCCCTCGGAGCCTCGCCCGATCAGCCCCAGCATTTT
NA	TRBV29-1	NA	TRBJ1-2	CSDHKGRLDYGYTF	TGCAGCGACCACAAAGGGAGGCTCGACTATGGCTACACCTTC
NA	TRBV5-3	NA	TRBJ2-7	CARRPTQGFSYEQYF	TGTGCCAGAAGACCGACTCAGGGGTTCTCCTACGAGCAGTACTTC
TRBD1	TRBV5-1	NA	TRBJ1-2	CASSPGQVHPKDSYTF	TGCGCCAGCAGCCCGGGACAGGTGCACCCAAAGGACAGCTACACCTTC
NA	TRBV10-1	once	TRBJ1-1	CASSDSAGRGTEAFF	TGCGCCAGCAGTGATTCGGCAGGGCGGGGAACTGAAGCTTTCTTT
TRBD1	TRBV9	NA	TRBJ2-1	CASSTSGTGNNEQFF	TGTGCCAGCAGCACTTCCGGGACAGGGAACAATGAGCAGTTCTTC
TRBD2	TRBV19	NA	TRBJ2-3	CASRTSGDTDTQYF	TGTGCCAGTAGGACTAGCGGGGACACAGATACGCAGTATTTT
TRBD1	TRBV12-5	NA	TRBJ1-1	CASGFWTGGRSNTEAFF	TGTGCTAGTGGTTTCTGGACAGGCGGACGGTCGAACACTGAAGCTTTCTTT
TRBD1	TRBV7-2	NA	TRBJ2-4	CASSPLQGALSKNIQYF	TGTGCCAGCAGCCCCTTACAGGGGGCATTGTCCAAAAACATTCAGTACTTC
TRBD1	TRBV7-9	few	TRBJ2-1	CASSPTTGGSYNEQFF	TGTGCCAGCAGCCCCACGACAGGGGGCTCCTACAATGAGCAGTTCTTC
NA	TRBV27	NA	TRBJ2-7	CASSLTIQGEGYEQYF	TGTGCCAGCAGTTTAACTATACAGGGCGAGGGGTACGAGCAGTACTTC
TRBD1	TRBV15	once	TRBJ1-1	CATSREIRDSATEAFF	TGTGCCACCAGCAGAGAAATCCGGGACAGCGCCACTGAAGCTTTCTTT
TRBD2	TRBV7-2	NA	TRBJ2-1	CASRLPGLAGFNEQFF	TGTGCCAGCAGGTTGCCGGGACTAGCGGGGTTCAATGAGCAGTTCTTC
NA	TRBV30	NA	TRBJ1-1	CAWSLGGATEAFF	TGTGCCTGGAGTTTGGGGGGGGCCACTGAAGCTTTCTTT
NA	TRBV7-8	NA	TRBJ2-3	CASSLVGELTDTQYF	TGTGCCAGCAGCTTAGTGGGCGAGCTCACAGATACGCAGTATTTT
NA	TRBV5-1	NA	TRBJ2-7	CASSLSWAGGIVEQYF	TGCGCCAGCAGCTTATCCTGGGCAGGGGGGATCGTGGAGCAGTACTTC
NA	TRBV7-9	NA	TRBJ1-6	CASSSGTSTSSYNSPLHF	TGTGCCAGCAGCTCCGGGACATCGACAAGCTCCTATAATTCACCCCTCCACTTT
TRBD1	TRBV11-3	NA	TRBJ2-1	CASSPRTGFGEQFF	TGTGCCAGCAGCCCCAGGACAGGGTTTGGTGAGCAGTTCTTC
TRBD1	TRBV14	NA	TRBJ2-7	CASSPRTGGASEQYF	TGTGCCAGCAGCCCTAGGACAGGGGGCGCATCCGAGCAGTACTTC
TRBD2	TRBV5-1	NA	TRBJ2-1	CASQLTSGGIHSYNEQFF	TGCGCCAGCCAGTTAACTAGCGGGGGGATTCACTCCTACAATGAGCAGTTCTTC
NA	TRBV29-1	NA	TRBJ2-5	CSVDSQQGTTQYF	TGCAGCGTTGATTCCCAACAGGGAACTACCCAGTACTTC
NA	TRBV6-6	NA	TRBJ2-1	CASSYPPGYNEQFF	TGTGCCAGCAGTTACCCACCCGGCTACAATGAGCAGTTCTTC
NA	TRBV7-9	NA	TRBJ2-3	CASSLEVENTQYF	TGTGCCAGCAGCTTAGAGGTGGAGAATACGCAGTATTTT
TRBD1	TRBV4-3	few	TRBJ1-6	CASSQDGGQGGAPLHF	TGCGCCAGCAGCCAAGATGGAGGACAGGGAGGAGCACCCCTCCACTTT
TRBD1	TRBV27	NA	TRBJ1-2	CASSRIGTGDGYTF	TGTGCCAGCAGTCGGATCGGGACAGGGGATGGCTACACCTTC
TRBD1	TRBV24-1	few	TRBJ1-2	CATSDSDRGYTF	TGTGCCACCAGTGACTCGGACAGGGGCTACACCTTC
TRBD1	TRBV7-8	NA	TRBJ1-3	CASSGDRGLSSGNTIYF	TGTGCCAGCAGCGGGGACAGGGGGCTCTCCTCTGGAAACACCATATATTTT
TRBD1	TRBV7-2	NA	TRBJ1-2	CASSLERILGDSNFYGYTF	TGTGCCAGCAGCTTAGAAAGGATACTTGGGGACAGTAATTTCTATGGCTACACCTTC
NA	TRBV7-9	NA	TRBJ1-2	CASSSGVGYGYTF	TGTGCCAGCAGCTCCGGGGTGGGATATGGCTACACCTTC
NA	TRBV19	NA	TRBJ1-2	CASSRTEASNGYTF	TGTGCCAGTAGTAGGACAGAAGCCTCGAATGGCTACACCTTC
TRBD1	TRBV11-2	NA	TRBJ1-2	CASSTYGQGPYGYTF	TGTGCCAGCAGCACCTACGGACAGGGACCCTATGGCTACACCTTC
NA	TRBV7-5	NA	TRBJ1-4	CARSSGAPGRIVNEKLFF	TGTGCCAGAAGCTCAGGGGCTCCGGGCCGAATTGTGAATGAAAAACTGTTTTTT
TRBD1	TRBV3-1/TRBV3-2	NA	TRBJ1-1	CASSQGDRGRLGFDTEAFF	TGTGCCAGCAGCCAAGGGGACAGGGGGCGCTTAGGCTTTGACACTGAAGCTTTCTTT
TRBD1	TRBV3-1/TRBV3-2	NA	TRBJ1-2	CASSQFGTGNNYGYTF	TGTGCCAGCAGCCAATTCGGGACAGGGAATAACTATGGCTACACCTTC
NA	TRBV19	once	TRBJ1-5	CASSLGTGGNQPQHF	TGTGCCAGTAGTCTCGGGACGGGAGGAAATCAGCCCCAGCATTTT
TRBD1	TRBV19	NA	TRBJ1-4	CASMRRTGLNEKLFF	TGTGCCAGTATGCGACGGACAGGACTAAATGAAAAACTGTTTTTT
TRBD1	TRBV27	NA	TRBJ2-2	CASGRDRPNTGELFF	TGTGCCAGCGGCAGGGACAGACCAAACACCGGGGAGCTGTTTTTT
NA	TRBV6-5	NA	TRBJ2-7	CAHLREEQYF	TGTGCCCACCTCCGGGAGGAGCAGTACTTC
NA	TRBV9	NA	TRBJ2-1	CASSAGAFSYNEQFF	TGTGCCAGCAGCGCCGGTGCATTCTCCTACAATGAGCAGTTCTTC
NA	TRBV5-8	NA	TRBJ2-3	CASSFGGGQADTQYF	TGTGCCAGCAGCTTTGGGGGGGGGCAAGCAGATACGCAGTATTTT
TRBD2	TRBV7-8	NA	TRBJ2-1	CASSLTSGANNEQFF	TGTGCCAGCAGCTTAACTAGCGGGGCGAACAATGAGCAGTTCTTC
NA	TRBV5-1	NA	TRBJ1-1	CASSLGVDTEAFF	TGCGCCAGCAGCTTGGGAGTGGACACTGAAGCTTTCTTT